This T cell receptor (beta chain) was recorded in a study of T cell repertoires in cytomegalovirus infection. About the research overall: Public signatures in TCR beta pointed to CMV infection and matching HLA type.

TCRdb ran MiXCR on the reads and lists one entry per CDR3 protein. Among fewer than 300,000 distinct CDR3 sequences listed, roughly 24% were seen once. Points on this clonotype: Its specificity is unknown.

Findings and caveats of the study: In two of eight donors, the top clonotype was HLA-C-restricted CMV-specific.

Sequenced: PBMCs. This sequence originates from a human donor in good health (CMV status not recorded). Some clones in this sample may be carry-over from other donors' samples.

CDR3 protein: CASSLLAGEQYF. The DNA for the CDR3 is TGTGCCAGCAGTTTGCTTGCGGGGGAGCAGTACTTC. This chain joins TRBV28 and TRBJ2-7, with D perhaps matching TRBD2 (6 bases). Trimming shortened V by 3 bases and J by 7 bases, and 10 bases separated the two germline ends. The CDR3 is made up of 12 amino acids. Germline CDR1 reads MDHEN; CDR2 reads SYDVKM.